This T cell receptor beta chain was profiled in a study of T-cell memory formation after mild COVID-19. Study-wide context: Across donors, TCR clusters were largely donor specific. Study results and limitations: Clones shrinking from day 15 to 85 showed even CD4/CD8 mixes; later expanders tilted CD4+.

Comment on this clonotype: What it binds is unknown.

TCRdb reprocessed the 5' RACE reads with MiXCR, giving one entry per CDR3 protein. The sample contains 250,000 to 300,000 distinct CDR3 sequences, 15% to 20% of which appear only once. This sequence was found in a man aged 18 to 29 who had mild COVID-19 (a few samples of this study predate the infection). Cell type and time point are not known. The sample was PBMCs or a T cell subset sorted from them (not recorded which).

The CDR3 protein is CASSPQGREAFF. The CDR3 DNA reads TGCGCCAGCAGCCCGCAGGGCAGAGAAGCTTTCTTT. The chain has TRBV5-1 and TRBJ1-1; TRBD1 might be the D (5 bases). Germline V lookup: CDR1 SGHRS, CDR2 YFSETQ. Deletions cut 4 bases from V and 8 bases from J, with 12 bases between. The CDR3 length is 12 residues.